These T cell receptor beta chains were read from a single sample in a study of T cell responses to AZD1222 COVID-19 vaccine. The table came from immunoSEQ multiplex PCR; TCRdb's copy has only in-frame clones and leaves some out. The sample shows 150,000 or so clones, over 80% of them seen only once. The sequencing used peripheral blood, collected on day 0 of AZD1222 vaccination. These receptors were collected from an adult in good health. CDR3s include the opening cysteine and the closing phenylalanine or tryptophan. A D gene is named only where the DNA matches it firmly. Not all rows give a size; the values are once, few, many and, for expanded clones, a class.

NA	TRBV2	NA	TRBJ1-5	CASSEATVNQPQHF	TGTGCCAGCAGTGAAGCGACGGTGAATCAGCCCCAGCATTTT
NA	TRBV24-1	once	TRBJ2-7	CATSSGRGGEQYF	TGTGCCACCAGTTCTGGAAGGGGTGGCGAGCAGTACTTC
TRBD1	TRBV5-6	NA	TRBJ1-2	CASSLTQGLNYGYTF	TGTGCCAGCAGCTTAACACAGGGGCTTAACTATGGCTACACCTTC
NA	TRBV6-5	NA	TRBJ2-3	CASMWVDTQYF	TGTGCCAGCATGTGGGTGGATACGCAGTATTTT
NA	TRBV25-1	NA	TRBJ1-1	CATRRGEMNTEAFF	TGTGCCACCAGGAGGGGGGAAATGAACACTGAAGCTTTCTTT
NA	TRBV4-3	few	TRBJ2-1	CASSQEVAGYYNEQFF	TGCGCCAGCAGCCAAGAAGTGGCAGGGTACTACAATGAGCAGTTCTTC
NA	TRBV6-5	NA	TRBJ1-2	CASRPTETFYGYTF	TGTGCCAGCAGGCCGACAGAAACTTTCTATGGCTACACCTTC
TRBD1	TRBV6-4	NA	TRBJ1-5	CASRAGTGEGVQAQHF	TGTGCCAGCAGGGCTGGGACAGGTGAAGGGGTGCAGGCCCAGCATTTT
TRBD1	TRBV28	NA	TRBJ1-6	CASSTTGARSYNSPLHF	TGTGCCAGCAGTACAACAGGGGCGCGCTCCTATAATTCACCCCTCCACTTT
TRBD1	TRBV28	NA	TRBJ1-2	CASSSGQGIGYTF	TGTGCCAGCAGTTCCGGACAGGGAATCGGCTACACCTTC
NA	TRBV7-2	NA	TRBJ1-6	CASSSTTGPVSPLHF	TGTGCCAGCAGCTCCACTACAGGGCCCGTATCACCCCTCCACTTT
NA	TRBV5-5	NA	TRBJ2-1	CASSSSQGYNEQFF	TGTGCCAGCAGCTCGTCTCAGGGTTACAATGAGCAGTTCTTC
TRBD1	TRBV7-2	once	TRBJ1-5	CASSSIDRAHQPQHF	TGTGCCAGCAGCTCGATCGACAGGGCGCATCAGCCCCAGCATTTT
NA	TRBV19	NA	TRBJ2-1	CASLGRGHNNEQFF	TGTGCCAGTCTGGGGAGGGGACACAACAATGAGCAGTTCTTC
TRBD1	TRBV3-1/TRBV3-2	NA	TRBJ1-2	CASSQGQGADGYTF	TGTGCCAGCAGCCAAGGACAGGGGGCAGATGGCTACACCTTC
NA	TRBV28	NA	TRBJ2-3	CASSFGDGSTDTQYF	TGTGCCAGCAGTTTTGGGGACGGCAGCACAGATACGCAGTATTTT
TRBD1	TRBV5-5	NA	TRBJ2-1	CASSLDETTSGGQFF	TGTGCCAGCAGCTTGGACGAAACGACTTCAGGGGGGCAGTTCTTC
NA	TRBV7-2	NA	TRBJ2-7	CASSLGRVYAEQYF	TGTGCCAGCAGCTTAGGCAGGGTCTACGCCGAGCAGTACTTC
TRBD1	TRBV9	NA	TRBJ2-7	CASSATPGQGMGEQYF	TGTGCCAGCAGCGCAACGCCGGGACAGGGTATGGGGGAGCAGTACTTC
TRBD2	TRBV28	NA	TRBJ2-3	CASSTYSGSKSTDTQYF	TGTGCCAGCAGTACATACAGCGGGAGTAAGTCGACAGATACGCAGTATTTT
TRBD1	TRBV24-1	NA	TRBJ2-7	CATSAGGQGRGYEQYF	TGTGCCACCAGTGCGGGGGGACAGGGGAGAGGATACGAGCAGTACTTC
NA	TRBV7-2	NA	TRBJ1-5	CASNKMNSNQPQHF	TGTGCCAGCAACAAAATGAATAGCAATCAGCCCCAGCATTTT
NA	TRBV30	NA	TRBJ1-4	CAWKPRGLGGTNEKLFF	TGTGCCTGGAAACCCCGAGGACTCGGAGGTACTAATGAAAAACTGTTTTTT
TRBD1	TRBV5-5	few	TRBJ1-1	CASSSRTGWYTEAFF	TGTGCCAGCAGCTCCCGGACAGGGTGGTATACTGAAGCTTTCTTT
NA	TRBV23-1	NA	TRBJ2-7	CASSQSLCPAYF	TGCGCCAGCAGTCAATCTCTCTGCCCCGCGTACTTC
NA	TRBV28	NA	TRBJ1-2	CASSLHRAPYGYTF	TGTGCCAGCAGTTTACACAGGGCTCCTTATGGCTACACCTTC
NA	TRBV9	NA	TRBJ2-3	CASSGPYTDTQYF	TGTGCCAGCAGCGGGCCGTACACAGATACGCAGTATTTT
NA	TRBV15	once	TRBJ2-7	CATSRDLGTDEQYF	TGTGCCACCAGCAGAGATCTGGGTACAGACGAGCAGTACTTC
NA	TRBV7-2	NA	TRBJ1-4	CASSLVGATNEKLFF	TGTGCCAGCAGCTTAGTTGGTGCAACTAATGAAAAACTGTTTTTT
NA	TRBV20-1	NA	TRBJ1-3	CSASSTGHYTIYF	TGCAGTGCTAGTTCGACAGGCCATTACACCATATATTTT
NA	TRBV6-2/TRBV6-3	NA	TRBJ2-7	CASSHPWAYEQYF	TGTGCCAGCAGCCACCCCTGGGCCTACGAGCAGTACTTC
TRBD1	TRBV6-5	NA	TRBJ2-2	CATVTGTGMTGELFF	TGTGCCACCGTTACCGGGACAGGGATGACCGGGGAGCTGTTTTTT
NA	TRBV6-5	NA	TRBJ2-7	CASNSDRLWGNEQYF	TGTGCCAGCAATTCCGACCGTCTTTGGGGAAACGAGCAGTACTTC
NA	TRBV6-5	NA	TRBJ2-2	CASSHKTGELFF	TGTGCCAGCAGCCATAAAACCGGGGAGCTGTTTTTT